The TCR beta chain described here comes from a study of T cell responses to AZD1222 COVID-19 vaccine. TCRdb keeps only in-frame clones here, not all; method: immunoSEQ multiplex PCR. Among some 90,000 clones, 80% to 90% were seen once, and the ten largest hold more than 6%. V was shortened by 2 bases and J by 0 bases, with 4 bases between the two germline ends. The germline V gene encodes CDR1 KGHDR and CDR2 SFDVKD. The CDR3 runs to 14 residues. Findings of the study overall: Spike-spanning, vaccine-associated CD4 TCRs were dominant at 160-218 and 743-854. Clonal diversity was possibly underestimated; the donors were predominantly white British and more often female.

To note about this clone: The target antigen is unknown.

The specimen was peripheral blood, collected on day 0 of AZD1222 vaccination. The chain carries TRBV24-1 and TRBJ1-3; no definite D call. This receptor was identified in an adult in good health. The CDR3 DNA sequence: TGTGCCACCAGTGATTCGTACTCTGGAAACACCATATATTTT. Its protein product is CATSDSYSGNTIYF.